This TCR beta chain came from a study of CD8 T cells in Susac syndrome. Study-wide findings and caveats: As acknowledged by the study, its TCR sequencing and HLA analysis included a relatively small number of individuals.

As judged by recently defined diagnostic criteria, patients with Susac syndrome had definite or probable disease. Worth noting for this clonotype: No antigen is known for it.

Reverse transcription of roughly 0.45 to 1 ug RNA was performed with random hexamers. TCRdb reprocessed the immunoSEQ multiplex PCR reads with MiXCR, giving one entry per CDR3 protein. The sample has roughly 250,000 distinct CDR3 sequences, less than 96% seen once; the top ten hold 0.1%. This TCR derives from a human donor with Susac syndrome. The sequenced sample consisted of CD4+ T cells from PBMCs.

The CDR3 reads CSSGASTLDTQYF. The CDR3 bases are TGCAGCTCTGGGGCATCGACTCTAGATACGCAGTATTTT. The genes are TRBV29-1 and TRBJ2-3, with D maybe TRBD1 (5 bases). The germline V gene encodes CDR1 SQVTM and CDR2 ANQGSEA. Trimming removed 8 bases at V and 5 bases at J, with 17 bases between. The CDR3 extends over 13 amino acids.